These 22 T cell receptor beta chains share one sample of origin, sequenced in a study of T-cell reconstitution after alpha-beta-depleted transplantation in children. TCRbeta library preparation incorporated unique molecular identifiers. A single record per CDR3 protein comes from TCRdb applying MiXCR to the PCR reads. Of about 300,000 distinct CDR3 sequences listed, roughly a tenth are singletons. This material consisted of PBMCs, taken before TCRalphabeta/CD19-depleted stem cell transplant. These receptors were obtained from a boy in the first two years of life with acute myeloid leukemia, due to receive a stem cell transplant.

To note about this clonotype: This may be a read error: a much more frequent sequence differs by one nucleotide. This sequence joins TRBV14 and TRBJ2-1; 12 bases are shared with TRBD2. There are 16 residues in the CDR3. The V and J ends lost 6 bases and 5 bases, in that order; junction bases with no gene match: 8. Germline V lookup: CDR1 SGHDN, CDR2 FVKESK. CDR3 protein: CASSPLAGGGNNEQFF. CDR3 coding DNA: TGTGCCAGCAGTCCCCTAGCGGGAGGGGGTAACAATGAGCAGTTCTTC. Full variable domain (rest looked up from reference TRBV14 and TRBJ2-1): EAGVTQFPSHSVIEKGQTVTLRCDPISGHDNLYWYRRVMGKEIKFLLHFVKESKQDESGMPNNRFLAERTGGTYSTLKVQPAELEDSGVYFCASSPLAGGGNNEQFFGPGTRLTVL.

In this sample, this clonotype turned up many times. V usage is TRBV3-1 and J usage is TRBJ2-3; tentative D call: TRBD2 (7 bases). This CDR3 region has 17 residues. Deletions cut 0 bases from V and 6 bases from J, with 19 bases between. Germline V lookup: CDR1 LGHDT, CDR2 YNNKEL (reference sequence). Written as DNA, the CDR3 is TGTGCCAGCAGCCAAGATCGACGGGGGGCCAATCTTGATACGCAGTATTTT. Translation: CASSQDRRGANLDTQYF.

This clonotype was seen at least ten times. The genes are TRBV7-3 and TRBJ2-1; no firm D call. This CDR3 is 16 amino acids long. The V end was cut by 0 bases, the J end by 0 bases, with 9 bases between. From germline, CDR1 is SGHTA and CDR2 FQGTGA. The CDR3 DNA reads as TGTGCCAGCAGCTTAACGTCCCTTAGCTCCTACAATGAGCAGTTCTTC. It is translated as CASSLTSLSSYNEQFF.

This clonotype was detected many times. This rearrangement joins TRBV7-9 to TRBJ2-2; 10 nucleotides line up with TRBD1. Germline CDR1 is SEHNR and CDR2 is FQNEAQ (reference sequence). CDR3 size: 15 residues. V lost 7 bases and J lost 4; bases outside the gene matches: 6. The CDR3 loop reads CASTPGQGFTGELFF. CDR3 sequence (DNA): TGTGCCAGCACCCCGGGACAGGGGTTCACCGGGGAGCTGTTTTTT.

The table lists this clonotype with many counts. The rearrangement joins TRBV29-1 to TRBJ1-1; no definite D call. Germline CDR1 reads SQVTM; CDR2 reads ANQGSEA. Trimming left V 3 bases short and J 0 bases short, with 5 bases between. The CDR3 contains 12 residues. The DNA of the CDR3 is TGCAGCGTTGATGGATTGAACACTGAAGCTTTCTTT. The encoded protein is CSVDGLNTEAFF. The complete variable domain, with remaining parts taken from reference TRBV29-1 and TRBJ1-1, reads SAVISQKPSRDICQRGTSLTIQCQVDSQVTMMFWYRQQPGQSLTLIATANQGSEATYESGFVIDKFPISRPNLTFSTLTVSNMSPEDSSIYLCSVDGLNTEAFFGQGTRLTVV.

This chain links TRBV20-1 with TRBJ2-4; 7 bases align to TRBD1. The CDR3 spans 14 residues. The germline CDR1 and CDR2 sequences are DFQATT and SNEGSKA (reference sequence). J gave up 1 base and V 2 bases, and 2 bases lay outside the gene matches. Here the CDR3 reads CSARTGEAKNIQYF. Here the CDR3 DNA reads TGCAGTGCTAGAACAGGGGAGGCCAAAAACATTCAGTACTTC.

The table lists this clonotype with a count of one. This chain connects TRBV5-4 to TRBJ1-1; TRBD1 matches 9 bases. The length of the CDR3 is 15 residues. The V gene end was trimmed by 0 bases and the J gene end by 5 bases; junction bases not matched to a gene: 5. The V gene's germline CDR1 is SGHNT and CDR2 YYREEE (reference sequence). The CDR3 here is CASSLAGTGRTEAFF. As DNA, the CDR3 is TGTGCCAGCAGCTTGGCCGGGACAGGGAGGACTGAAGCTTTCTTT.

This chain links TRBV12-3 or TRBV12-4 with TRBJ2-1; a possible D gene is TRBD1 (6 bases). V was trimmed by 5 bases and J by 14 bases, leaving 16 bases between them. This CDR3 comprises 12 residues. The CDR3 sequence: CASSTGSMDKFF. In DNA form, the CDR3 reads TGTGCCAGCAGTACAGGGTCGATGGATAAGTTCTTC.

This clonotype was counted many times. This chain links TRBV5-1 with TRBJ1-1; 9 bases fit TRBD1. J lost 9 bases, V lost 4 bases, and 4 bases had no gene match. Germline V CDR1 and CDR2: SGHRS, YFSETQ. This CDR3 spans 12 amino acids. The CDR3: CASSVTGGKAFF. CDR3 nucleotide sequence: TGCGCCAGCAGCGTGACAGGGGGGAAAGCTTTCTTT.

CDR3 in amino acids: CASSPGLMNTEAFF. For the CDR3, the DNA is TGTGCCAGCAGCCCCGGTCTCATGAACACTGAAGCTTTCTTT. The V gene is TRBV27, the J gene TRBJ1-1; D not resolved. Germline CDR1 is MNHEY and CDR2 is SMNVEV (reference sequence). CDR3 length: 14 amino acids. V dropped 6 bases and J dropped 0 bases, with 11 bases sitting between them.

This clonotype was counted at least ten times. This sequence joins TRBV20-1 and TRBJ2-6; D ambiguous. The CDR3 totals 14 residues. V lost 2 bases and J lost 0, with 5 bases in between. From germline, CDR1 is DFQATT and CDR2 SNEGSKA (reference sequence). CDR3 amino acids: CSARSRSGANVLTF. The CDR3 nucleotides are TGCAGTGCTAGAAGTCGCTCTGGGGCCAACGTCCTGACTTTC.

This clonotype was counted ten times or more. V usage is TRBV9 and J usage is TRBJ2-1; 8 bases match TRBD2. The V and J ends lost 3 bases and 6 bases, in that order; junction bases with no gene match: 8. The CDR3 length is 15 residues. Germline values: CDR1 SGDLS, CDR2 YYNGEE. CDR3 coding DNA: TGTGCCAGCAGCGCCGGGGGGGGGCCTAGCAATGAGCAGTTCTTC. Protein sequence: CASSAGGGPSNEQFF.

With regard to this clonotype: A much larger clone is a single base away; this may be a read error. The chain employs TRBV11-2 and TRBJ2-5; 9 bases align to TRBD2. The J segment lost 3 bases and the V segment lost 8 bases, leaving 7 bases of the junction unmatched. The CDR3 has 14 amino acids. Germline V gene sequence: CDR1 SGHAT, CDR2 FQNNGV. The CDR3 DNA sequence: TGTGCCAGCCGCTCCTTAGCGGGGGAAGAGACCCAGTACTTC. Translated: CASRSLAGEETQYF.

This clonotype was recorded a few times. V usage is TRBV10-3 and J usage is TRBJ2-7; TRBD1 is a possible D gene (5 bases). In germline, CDR1 is ENHRY, CDR2 SYGVKD. V was cut by 10 bases and J by 6 bases, with 16 bases left in between. The CDR3 has 12 residues. This CDR3 is CATSTQGLEQYF. Here the CDR3 DNA reads TGTGCCACCTCGACCCAGGGTCTCGAGCAGTACTTC.

The rearrangement joins TRBV19 to TRBJ2-5; D is possibly TRBD2 (5 bases). Trimming pared 7 bases from V and 7 bases from J, leaving 25 bases between. The CDR3 covers 16 residues. Looked up from germline, CDR1 is LNHDA and CDR2 is SQIVND (reference sequence). This CDR3 reads CASMELSGSGLRTQYF. CDR3 DNA: TGTGCCAGTATGGAACTCAGTGGCTCGGGATTAAGGACCCAGTACTTC.

This clonotype appeared many times. The rearrangement uses TRBV7-2 and TRBJ2-7; the match to TRBD2 covers 7 bases. This CDR3 region has 13 residues. V lost 5 bases and J lost 7; bases outside the gene matches: 8. Looked up from germline, CDR1 is SGHTA and CDR2 is FQGNSA. The CDR3 coding sequence is TGTGCCAGCAGCGTAGGGACTACCCGAGAGCAGTACTTC. Translated, it gives CASSVGTTREQYF.

This clonotype was detected many times. The CDR3 protein is CSALRLAGGNEQFF. The CDR3 bases are TGCAGTGCCCTCCGACTAGCGGGTGGCAATGAGCAGTTCTTC. V gene TRBV20-1 combines with J gene TRBJ2-1; 10 bases match TRBD2. The CDR3 consists of 14 residues. Germline assignment: CDR1 DFQATT and CDR2 SNEGSKA (reference sequence). Trimming removed 6 bases from V and 6 bases from J; junction bases left unmatched: 8.

This clonotype was counted ten times or more. The chain couples TRBV20-1 to TRBJ2-1, with TRBD2 matching over 10 bases. J lost 9 bases, V lost 3 bases, and 8 bases had no gene match. Germline V lookup: CDR1 DFQATT, CDR2 SNEGSKA (reference sequence). This CDR3 contains 14 residues. The CDR3 loop is CSASPSGSLREQFF. The CDR3 DNA reads TGCAGTGCTAGTCCTAGCGGGAGTTTACGTGAGCAGTTCTTC.

V gene TRBV29-1 combines with J gene TRBJ2-4, with 7 bases matching TRBD1. The CDR3 spans 13 residues. Germline values: CDR1 SQVTM, CDR2 ANQGSEA. The V gene end was trimmed by 6 bases and the J gene end by 1 base; junction bases not matched to a gene: 3. The CDR3 sequence is CSVRQGAKNIQYF. DNA for the CDR3: TGCAGCGTGAGACAGGGCGCCAAAAACATTCAGTACTTC.

This clonotype was seen at least ten times. CDR3 residues: CASSLPGRYNEQFF. The CDR3 DNA reads TGTGCCAGCAGCCTACCGGGACGCTACAATGAGCAGTTCTTC. This chain joins TRBV6-5 and TRBJ2-1, with D perhaps given as TRBD1 or TRBD2 (5 bases each). From germline, CDR1 is MNHEY and CDR2 SVGAGI. The CDR3 totals 14 residues. Trimming shortened V by 6 bases and J by 3 bases, and 12 bases separated the two germline ends.

There are many counts of this clonotype. J is TRBJ1-2 and V is TRBV5-1; possibly TRBD1 for D (6 bases). From germline, CDR1 is SGHRS and CDR2 YFSETQ. The V and J ends lost 4 bases and 6 bases respectively, with 13 bases between them. The CDR3 sequence is 13 residues long. The CDR3 reads CASSGEDSDGYTF. CDR3 DNA sequence: TGCGCCAGCAGCGGTGAGGACAGTGATGGCTACACCTTC. Filled out from reference TRBV5-1 and TRBJ1-2, the complete variable domain reads KAGVTQTPRYLIKTRGQQVTLSCSPISGHRSVSWYQQTPGQGLQFLFEYFSETQRNKGNFPGRFSGRQFSNSRSEMNVSTLELGDSALYLCASSGEDSDGYTFGSGTRLTVV.

This clonotype was recorded many times. V is TRBV29-1 and J is TRBJ2-3; D might be TRBD1 (7 bases). In germline, CDR1 is SQVTM, CDR2 ANQGSEA. The CDR3 is made up of 14 amino acids. Trimming took off 4 bases at V and 7 bases at J, with 18 bases between the two ends. The CDR3 DNA follows: TGCAGCGTTGTGGCAGGGGGGAGTAGGTATACGCAGTATTTT. Translating gives CSVVAGGSRYTQYF.